Shown below are 26 T cell receptor beta chains from a single sample sequenced in a study of cytomegalovirus exposure and HLA in healthy donors. The PCR employed 60 Vbeta primers together with 13 Jbeta primers. Generated by immunoSEQ multiplex PCR, the TCRdb table keeps only in-frame clones and is missing some. The sample has 95,000 to 110,000 clones; approximately 76% are singletons. Sequenced: PBMCs. These TCRs come from a man aged 18 to 30 in good health and CMV-seronegative.

The chain uses TRBV19 and TRBJ2-7, with a possible D match to TRBD1 (6 bases). The CDR3 consists of 15 residues. Between the trimmed V and J ends, which lost 3 bases and 0 bases, there was a span of 12 bases. Germline V gene sequence: CDR1 LNHDA, CDR2 SQIVND (reference sequence). This chain's CDR3 is CASSIDRLSSYEQYF. In DNA form, the CDR3 reads TGTGCCAGTAGTATTGACAGGCTGAGCTCCTACGAGCAGTACTTC.

This clone came up a few times. The chain joins TRBV6-1 to TRBJ2-2; 8 bases map to TRBD1. V lost 6 bases to trimming and J lost 6 bases; unmatched junction nucleotides: 3. The CDR3 runs to 13 residues. Germline CDR1 is MNHNS and CDR2 is SASEGT. CDR3 sequence reads: CASRDREAGELFF. The CDR3 coding sequence is TGTGCCAGCAGGGACAGGGAGGCCGGGGAGCTGTTTTTT.

Concerning this clone: Different DNA sequences within this sample yield the same CDR3. The chain carries TRBV15 and TRBJ2-7, with TRBD1 matching over 7 bases. J gave up 2 bases and V 1 base, and 5 bases lay outside the gene matches. This CDR3 has 15 amino acids. Germline V gene sequence: CDR1 LNHNV, CDR2 YYDKDF (reference sequence). In nucleotides, the CDR3 is TGTGCCACCAGCAGAGGTGGCCAGGGGGCCTACGAGCAGTACTTC. Its translation is CATSRGGQGAYEQYF.

J is TRBJ2-7 and V is TRBV19; TRBD2 matches at 9 bases. J was trimmed by 1 base and V by 6 bases; bases with no gene match: 1. Germline V gives CDR1 LNHDA, CDR2 SQIVND (reference sequence). The CDR3 has 13 residues. The CDR3 region is CASRSGGSYEQYF. Here the CDR3 DNA reads TGTGCCAGTAGAAGCGGGGGGTCCTACGAGCAGTACTTC.

The rearrangement links TRBV29-1 to TRBJ2-1, with TRBD1 identical over 9 bases. This CDR3 region has 13 residues. V was clipped by 7 bases and J by 5 bases; unmatched bases: 6. Germline-derived CDR1 and CDR2 are SQVTM and ANQGSEA. CDR3 loop: CSGKQGAHNEQFF. CDR3 DNA: TGCAGCGGGAAACAGGGGGCTCACAATGAGCAGTTCTTC.

This clone turned up a few times. The rearrangement links TRBV6-4 to TRBJ2-1; 7 positions match TRBD2. The CDR3 runs to 14 residues. V shed 4 bases, J shed 2 bases, and the junction held 2 bases outside the gene matches. The germline V gene encodes CDR1 MRHNA and CDR2 SNTAGT. The CDR3 DNA reads as TGTGCCAGCAGTGTAAGCGGGGCCTACAATGAGCAGTTCTTC. As protein: CASSVSGAYNEQFF.

CDR3 nucleotide sequence: TGTGCCAGCAGTCCAGATGGGACTAGCGTGATCAATGAGCAGTTCTTC. It yields the protein CASSPDGTSVINEQFF. The rearrangement links TRBV5-8 to TRBJ2-1; 10 nucleotides match TRBD2. The germline gives CDR1 SGHTS, CDR2 YDEGEE. Germline trimming cut 5 bases from V and 6 bases from J; bases unmatched to any gene: 11. The CDR3 runs to 16 residues.

This sequence joins TRBV4-3 and TRBJ2-7; TRBD1 is a possible D gene (5 bases). The CDR3 has 14 residues. Trimming removed 0 bases from V and 6 bases from J, with 12 bases in between. Germline V CDR1 and CDR2: LGHNA, YSLEER. The CDR3 spells CASSQDIGRVEQYF. For the CDR3, the DNA is TGCGCCAGCAGCCAAGACATAGGCAGGGTCGAGCAGTACTTC.

This chain links TRBV28 with TRBJ2-3; 7 bases are a match to TRBD1. The junction had 13 bases not matched to a gene; V was cut back by 6 bases and J by 4 bases. From germline, CDR1 is MDHEN and CDR2 SYDVKM. The CDR3 extends over 16 amino acids. In nucleotides, the CDR3 is TGTGCCAGCAGCCAAGAAGAAGGGGGCCGGTCAGATACGCAGTATTTT. Translation: CASSQEEGGRSDTQYF.

This clone was seen once. The V and J genes are TRBV7-6 and TRBJ2-7, with 10 nucleotides matching TRBD1. Unmatched junction bases numbered 7, after V lost 1 base and J lost 4 bases. This CDR3 has 16 amino acids. Germline loops: CDR1 SGHVS, CDR2 FNYEAQ. In DNA form, the CDR3 reads TGTGCCAGCAGCTTAGGGTCGACAGGGGGCTATTACGAGCAGTACTTC. This translates into CASSLGSTGGYYEQYF.

The rearrangement uses TRBV7-9 and TRBJ2-3, with 8 bases lining up with TRBD2. The germline V gene has CDR1 SEHNR and CDR2 FQNEAQ (reference sequence). Losses at the gene ends were 1 base for V and 2 bases for J; bases not matched to a gene: 5. The CDR3 extends over 16 amino acids. The CDR3 nucleotides read TGTGCCAGCAGCTTAGGACGGGGGGGACTCACAGATACGCAGTATTTT. Protein sequence: CASSLGRGGLTDTQYF.

V gene TRBV7-9 combines with J gene TRBJ2-7, with TRBD1 matching over 9 bases. The CDR3 is made up of 17 amino acids. The trim removed 5 bases at V and 3 bases at J, leaving 14 bases unmatched. Germline CDR1 is SEHNR and CDR2 is FQNEAQ (reference sequence). For the CDR3, the DNA is TGTGCCAGCAGCGAAGACGGAATAGACAGGGGGGGCTACGAGCAGTACTTC. It yields the protein CASSEDGIDRGGYEQYF.

The gene calls are TRBV4-3 and TRBJ1-5; tentatively, D is TRBD1 (5 bases). The CDR3 runs to 16 residues. V was pared by 0 bases and J by 5 bases, with 14 bases between. Germline V gives CDR1 LGHNA, CDR2 YSLEER. CDR3 in DNA: TGCGCCAGCAGCCAAGATTGGGGCGTAGGAGATCAGCCCCAGCATTTT. Translating it yields CASSQDWGVGDQPQHF.

The chain carries TRBV27 and TRBJ2-3; a possible D gene is TRBD2 (6 bases). The CDR3 sequence is 16 residues long. Trimming removed 1 base at V and 0 bases at J, with 11 bases between. Germline CDR1 and CDR2: MNHEY and SMNVEV (reference sequence). The CDR3 loop is CASSLWGGESTDTQYF. As DNA, the CDR3 is TGTGCCAGCAGTTTATGGGGCGGGGAAAGCACAGATACGCAGTATTTT.

This clone was counted a single time. The chain carries TRBV7-9 and TRBJ2-7, with D tentatively TRBD1 (6 bases). The V end lost 0 bases, the J end lost 3 bases, and 9 bases lay between the germline ends. The germline CDR1 and CDR2 sequences are SEHNR and FQNEAQ (reference sequence). There are 14 residues in the CDR3. The CDR3 region is CASSLAGTSYEQYF. Written as DNA, the CDR3 is TGTGCCAGCAGCTTAGCCGGGACAAGCTACGAGCAGTACTTC.

Only a few counts were recorded for this clone. The rearrangement uses TRBV5-4 and TRBJ1-1; TRBD1 agrees at 8 bases. Germline CDR1 reads SGHNT; CDR2 reads YYREEE (reference sequence). This CDR3 has 13 amino acids. Losses at the gene ends were 2 bases for V and 4 bases for J; bases not matched to a gene: 1. DNA for the CDR3: TGTGCCAGCAGCTTCGACAGGGGCACTGAAGCTTTCTTT. Amino acid sequence: CASSFDRGTEAFF.

This clone was detected a few times. The chain has TRBV14 and TRBJ1-1; D gene unclear. CDR1 and CDR2 (germline): SGHDN, FVKESK. Trimming pared 5 bases from V and 5 bases from J, leaving 18 bases between. The CDR3 is made up of 15 amino acids. For the CDR3, the DNA is TGTGCCAGCAGCTTAAGACCCGGCGGGTGGACTGAAGCTTTCTTT. This sequence encodes CASSLRPGGWTEAFF.

As concerns this clone: The junction and the germline gene differ at one end; a read error may be behind it. V is TRBV7-9 and J is TRBJ2-3, with D perhaps matching TRBD1 (6 bases). The germline CDR1 and CDR2 sequences are SEHNR and FQNEAQ (reference sequence). This CDR3 spans 15 amino acids. For the CDR3, the DNA is TGTTCCAGCAGCAAGGGGGAAAAAGCAAGAGATACGCAGTATTTT. Amino acid sequence: CSSSKGEKARDTQYF.

V usage is TRBV7-8 and J usage is TRBJ2-7, with TRBD2 matching over 8 bases. This CDR3 has 14 amino acids. The J segment lost 5 bases and the V segment lost 5 bases, leaving 8 bases of the junction unmatched. The germline gives CDR1 SGHVS, CDR2 FQNEAQ. CDR3 region: CASSEAGRGDEQYF. DNA of the CDR3: TGTGCCAGCAGCGAGGCGGGGCGGGGGGACGAGCAGTACTTC.

This sequence joins TRBV6-5 and TRBJ2-1; D may be TRBD2 (6 bases). Germline V gives CDR1 MNHEY, CDR2 SVGAGI. The CDR3 has 13 residues. V lost 5 bases to trimming and J lost 9 bases, with 14 bases between them. The CDR3 loop is CASSEGEVGEQFF. The CDR3 bases are TGTGCCAGCAGTGAAGGGGAGGTGGGTGAGCAGTTCTTC.

The CDR3 loop is CSAWTGDTQYF. The CDR3 bases are TGCAGTGCTTGGACTGGAGATACGCAGTATTTT. The rearrangement uses TRBV20-1 and TRBJ2-3; D possibly corresponds to TRBD2 (5 bases). The CDR3 spans 11 residues. Per the germline V gene, CDR1 is DFQATT and CDR2 is SNEGSKA (reference sequence). V lost 5 bases and J 5 bases, leaving 8 bases between the germline ends.

The rearrangement uses TRBV7-8 and TRBJ2-1; 7 nucleotides align to TRBD1. The CDR3 contains 14 residues. Germline values: CDR1 SGHVS, CDR2 FQNEAQ. Unmatched junction bases numbered 8, after V lost 6 bases and J lost 6 bases. The CDR3 DNA sequence: TGTGCCAGCAGTCTGCGACAGGGATCCAATGAGCAGTTCTTC. This encodes CASSLRQGSNEQFF.

The V call is TRBV19, the J call TRBJ2-5; 9 positions match TRBD1. The J call is doubtful: the DNA matches TRBJ2-7 better. This CDR3 is 15 amino acids long. Germline CDR1 and CDR2: LNHDA and SQIVND (reference sequence). The CDR3 sequence is CASSTQGQGGYEQYF. CDR3 sequence (DNA): TGTGCCAGTAGTACCCAGGGACAGGGAGGCTACGAGCAGTACTTC.

This chain uses TRBV15 with TRBJ2-7; tentative D call: TRBD1 (6 bases). Trimming cost V 5 bases and J 2 bases, with 13 bases left between them. CDR1 and CDR2 (germline): LNHNV, YYDKDF (reference sequence). The CDR3 runs 14 residues. This CDR3 reads CATSPRDTPYEQYF. The CDR3 region has the DNA TGTGCCACCAGCCCACGGGACACCCCCTACGAGCAGTACTTC.

This chain uses TRBV10-2 with TRBJ1-4; D may be TRBD1 (5 bases). The CDR3 length is 16 residues. Trimming took off 3 bases at V and 5 bases at J, with 16 bases between the two ends. Germline V gene data show CDR1 as WSHSY and CDR2 as SAAADI. CDR3 loop: CASSDQGPISNEKLFF. CDR3 nucleotides: TGCGCCAGCAGTGATCAGGGCCCGATATCCAATGAAAAACTGTTTTTT.

V gene TRBV5-1 combines with J gene TRBJ2-3; TRBD2 is a possible D gene (7 bases). This CDR3 region has 13 residues. Germline-derived CDR1 and CDR2 are SGHRS and YFSETQ. Trimming cost V 7 bases and J 9 bases, with 18 bases left between them. The CDR3 coding sequence is TGCGCCAGCTTAGGCGGGGGCGACAGGACGCAGTATTTT. Its protein product is CASLGGGDRTQYF. Together with reference TRBV5-1 and TRBJ2-3, the CDR3 gives the full variable domain: KAGVTQTPRYLIKTRGQQVTLSCSPISGHRSVSWYQQTPGQGLQFLFEYFSETQRNKGNFPGRFSGRQFSNSRSEMNVSTLELGDSALYLCASLGGGDRTQYFGPGTRLTVL.